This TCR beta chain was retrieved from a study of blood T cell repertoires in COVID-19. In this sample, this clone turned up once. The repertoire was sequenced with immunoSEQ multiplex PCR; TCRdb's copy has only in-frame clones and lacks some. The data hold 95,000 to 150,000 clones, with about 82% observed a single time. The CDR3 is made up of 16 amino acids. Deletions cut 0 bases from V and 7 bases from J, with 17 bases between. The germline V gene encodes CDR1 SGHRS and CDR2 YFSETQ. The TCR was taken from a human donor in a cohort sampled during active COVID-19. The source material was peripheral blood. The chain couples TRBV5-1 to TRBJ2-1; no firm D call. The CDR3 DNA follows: TGCGCCAGCAGCTTGGGAACTATCCCCCTGTCGAATGAGCAGTTCTTC. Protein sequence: CASSLGTIPLSNEQFF.